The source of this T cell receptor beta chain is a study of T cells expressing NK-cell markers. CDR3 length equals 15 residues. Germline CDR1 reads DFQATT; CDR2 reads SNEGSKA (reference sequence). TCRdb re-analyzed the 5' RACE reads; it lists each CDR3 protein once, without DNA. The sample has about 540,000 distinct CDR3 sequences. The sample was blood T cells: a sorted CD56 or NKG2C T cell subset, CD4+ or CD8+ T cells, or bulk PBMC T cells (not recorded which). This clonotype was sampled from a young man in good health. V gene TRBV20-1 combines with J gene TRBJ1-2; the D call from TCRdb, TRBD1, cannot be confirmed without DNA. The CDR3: CSARGASQGPYGYTF.